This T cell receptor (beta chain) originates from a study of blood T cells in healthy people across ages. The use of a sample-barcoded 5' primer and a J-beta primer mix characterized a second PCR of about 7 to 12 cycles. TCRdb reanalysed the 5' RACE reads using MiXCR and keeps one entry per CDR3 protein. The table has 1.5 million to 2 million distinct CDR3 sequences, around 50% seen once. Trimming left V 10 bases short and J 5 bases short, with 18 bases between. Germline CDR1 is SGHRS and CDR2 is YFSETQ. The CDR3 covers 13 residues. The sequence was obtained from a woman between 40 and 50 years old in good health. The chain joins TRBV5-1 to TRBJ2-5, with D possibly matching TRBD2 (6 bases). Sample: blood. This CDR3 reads CAPRRGHRETQYF. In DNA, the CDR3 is TGCGCCCCCCGGCGGGGTCACCGTGAGACCCAGTACTTC.